This TCR beta chain was documented in a study of blood T cell repertoires in COVID-19. Study background: Collection of acute and convalescent COVID-19 samples took place in the United States, Italy and Spain. Sample material is recorded as cDNA or gDNA derived from T cells, B-cell-depleted T cells, or PBMCs.

Germline values: CDR1 LGHDT, CDR2 YNNKEL (reference sequence). The V end was cut by 1 base, the J end by 7 bases, with 14 bases between. The CDR3 consists of 15 residues. This clone was observed a single time. Methods used by the authors: Nucleated cell counts were estimated from reference gene primer amplification. Assay: immunoSEQ multiplex PCR; the TCRdb copy retains only in-frame clones and omits some. Clone size and the V and J calls come from that table; the DNA yielded D and trimming. The sample has 150,000 or so clones, 70% to 80% seen once. Seattle participants joined during active infection and were tracked over time.

The sequenced sample was peripheral blood. The source is a woman between 70 and 85 years old with COVID-19, enrolled during active disease. V is TRBV3-1 (or the pseudogene TRBV3-2) and J is TRBJ1-5; unclear D gene. CDR3 region: CASSQGGQIYQPQHF. CDR3 in DNA: TGTGCCAGCAGCCAAGGCGGGCAGATCTACCAGCCCCAGCATTTT.